Listed below are T cell receptor beta chains from one sample, sequenced in a study of blood T cell repertoires in COVID-19. Clones were read by immunoSEQ multiplex PCR, and TCRdb kept only the in-frame ones, dropping some. The sample has a few hundred thousand clones, around 89% seen once; the top ten hold about 9.9%. The material sequenced was PBMCs or T cells enriched from blood (not recorded which). These receptors were obtained from a woman aged 40 to 55 who had recovered from COVID-19. The CDR3 runs from the conserved cysteine through the conserved F or W. The order of the fields is clone size, D gene, V gene, J gene, CDR3 protein, CDR3 DNA. A D gene is named only where the DNA matches it firmly. Only some rows state a clone size, as once, few, many or a class for expanded clones.

NA	TRBD2	TRBV9	TRBJ2-1	CASSVSAGGSYNEQFF	TGTGCCAGCAGCGTATCAGCGGGGGGTTCCTACAATGAGCAGTTCTTC
NA	NA	TRBV19	TRBJ1-6	CASGRLGQDSSPLHF	TGTGCCAGTGGACGATTGGGGCAGGATTCTTCACCCCTCCACTTT
NA	NA	TRBV9	TRBJ2-5	CASSVAPLAQETQYF	TGTGCCAGCAGCGTAGCCCCCCTAGCGCAAGAGACCCAGTACTTC
NA	NA	TRBV11-1	TRBJ2-3	CASSSPGTDTQYF	TGTGCCAGCAGCTCTCCCGGCACAGATACGCAGTATTTT
NA	NA	TRBV7-9	TRBJ2-3	CASSLDSSSTDTQYF	TGTGCCAGCAGCCTCGACAGTTCTAGCACAGATACGCAGTATTTT
NA	TRBD2	TRBV6-7	TRBJ2-1	CASSYQTTRLAGGSYNEQFF	TGTGCCAGCAGTTATCAAACGACCAGACTAGCGGGGGGGTCCTACAATGAGCAGTTCTTC
NA	TRBD1	TRBV28	TRBJ1-5	CASSPTQGKGQPQHF	TGTGCCAGCAGCCCAACACAGGGGAAAGGCCAGCCCCAGCATTTT
few	NA	TRBV28	TRBJ1-2	CASTGPRENGYTF	TGTGCCAGCACCGGACCCAGGGAAAATGGCTACACCTTC
NA	TRBD1	TRBV4-3	TRBJ1-6	CASSTGTVNSPLHF	TGCGCCAGCAGCACCGGGACAGTAAATTCACCCCTCCACTTT
once	NA	TRBV11-2	TRBJ2-7	CASSLVPSGVSSYEQYF	TGTGCCAGCAGCTTAGTTCCTAGTGGCGTGAGCTCCTACGAGCAGTACTTC
NA	NA	TRBV7-2	TRBJ2-7	CASSPGDAGTLYEQYF	TGTGCCAGCAGCCCTGGGGATGCGGGGACCTTGTACGAGCAGTACTTC
NA	NA	TRBV12-3/TRBV12-4	TRBJ1-2	CASSLEIRGGYTF	TGTGCCAGCAGTTTAGAGATTAGGGGTGGCTACACCTTC
NA	NA	TRBV2	TRBJ2-3	CASRTGDTQYF	TGTGCCAGCAGGACAGGAGATACGCAGTATTTT
NA	NA	TRBV19	TRBJ1-1	CASRESGEAFF	TGTGCCAGTAGAGAGTCAGGAGAAGCTTTCTTT
once	NA	TRBV9	TRBJ2-7	CASSGPLHLSSYEQYF	TGTGCCAGCAGCGGTCCCCTGCACCTCAGCTCCTACGAGCAGTACTTC
NA	NA	TRBV5-6	TRBJ2-1	CASLDGGLSYNEQFF	TGTGCCAGCCTCGACGGGGGTCTATCCTACAATGAGCAGTTCTTC
NA	NA	TRBV9	TRBJ1-2	CASSASSGHGYGYTF	TGTGCCAGCAGCGCCTCCTCTGGGCACGGATATGGCTACACCTTC
NA	TRBD2	TRBV3-1/TRBV3-2	TRBJ2-3	CASSQTAGPDTQYF	TGTGCCAGCAGCCAAACAGCGGGGCCAGATACGCAGTATTTT
NA	NA	TRBV4-3	TRBJ2-7	CASSQGGGEYEQYF	TGCGCCAGCAGCCAAGGGGGAGGAGAATACGAGCAGTACTTC
NA	NA	TRBV7-2	TRBJ2-4	CASRLDPLSKNIQYF	TGTGCCAGCAGGTTAGATCCCCTAAGCAAAAACATTCAGTACTTC
NA	NA	TRBV6-6	TRBJ1-2	CASSYSGDMSSGGYTF	TGTGCCAGCAGTTACTCGGGCGATATGAGCAGTGGGGGCTACACCTTC
NA	NA	TRBV3-1/TRBV3-2	TRBJ1-4	CASSDTSLKLFF	TGTGCCAGCAGCGACACATCTTTAAAACTGTTTTTT
NA	NA	TRBV30	TRBJ2-5	CAWSVGGQETQYF	TGTGCCTGGAGTGTAGGGGGCCAAGAGACCCAGTACTTC
NA	NA	TRBV4-3	TRBJ2-7	CASSQDLGVYEQYF	TGCGCCAGCAGCCAAGATTTAGGAGTTTACGAGCAGTACTTC
NA	NA	TRBV7-2	TRBJ2-5	CASSPPDSPRSQYF	TGTGCCAGCAGCCCGCCTGACAGCCCACGATCCCAGTACTTC